Listed below are T cell receptor beta chains from one sample, sequenced in a study of pediatric ulcerative colitis. TCRdb's copy holds only in-frame clones and misses some; the assay was immunoSEQ multiplex PCR. Among about 60,000 clones listed, 75% to 90% were seen once. Sequenced input: blood. The receptors originated from a boy younger than 18 who was a control in a study of pediatric ulcerative colitis. Both conserved end residues are part of each CDR3. The D gene is left open where the match is weak. Clone sizes are given selectively: once, few, many, or a class where the clone is expanded.

TRBV6-1	NA	NA	TRBJ1-2	13	CASRRKGPGHYTF	TGTGCCAGCAGGCGGAAGGGGCCCGGTCACTACACCTTC
TRBV9	NA	TRBD1	TRBJ1-2	14	CASSVQGVDYGYTF	TGTGCCAGCAGCGTCCAGGGGGTAGACTATGGCTACACCTTC
TRBV6-1	once	NA	TRBJ2-3	16	CASSGPDRLGTDTQYF	TGTGCCAGCAGTGGCCCCGACAGGCTAGGCACAGATACGCAGTATTTT
TRBV30	NA	TRBD2	TRBJ2-7	13	CAWSTSGVGEQYF	TGTGCCTGGAGTACTAGCGGGGTAGGCGAGCAGTACTTC
TRBV10-2	NA	TRBD1	TRBJ2-7	12	CASGPGGGEQYF	TGCGCCAGCGGGCCAGGGGGTGGTGAGCAGTACTTC
TRBV2	NA	NA	TRBJ2-1	18	CASGKGPLFGTNYNEQFF	TGTGCCAGCGGGAAGGGACCTCTATTCGGGACGAATTACAATGAGCAGTTCTTC
TRBV9	NA	TRBD2	TRBJ2-3	15	CASSRLAGEPDTQYF	TGTGCCAGCAGTCGTCTAGCGGGAGAGCCAGATACGCAGTATTTT
TRBV5-6	NA	TRBD1	TRBJ2-3	15	CASSPGTGDSDTQYF	TGTGCCAGCAGTCCCGGGACAGGGGACTCAGATACGCAGTATTTT
TRBV2	NA	NA	TRBJ2-1	15	CASSESSTIRNEQFF	TGTGCCAGCAGTGAATCATCGACTATCCGTAATGAGCAGTTCTTC
TRBV6-1	NA	TRBD2	TRBJ2-7	16	CASSEDGTSGGHEQYF	TGTGCCAGCAGTGAAGATGGGACTAGCGGGGGCCACGAGCAGTACTTC
TRBV10-2	NA	NA	TRBJ1-5	15	CASSGGQGEGQPQHF	TGCGCCAGCAGTGGTGGCCAAGGGGAAGGACAGCCCCAGCATTTT
TRBV2	few	TRBD1	TRBJ1-2	15	CASRRDRGGSYGYTF	TGTGCCAGCAGGAGGGACAGGGGAGGCTCATATGGCTACACCTTC
TRBV5-4	NA	NA	TRBJ2-2	16	CASSAETRGGTGELFF	TGTGCCAGCAGCGCGGAGACTAGAGGTGGCACCGGGGAGCTGTTTTTT
TRBV13	NA	TRBD2	TRBJ2-3	15	CASSFGLGITDTQYF	TGTGCCAGCAGCTTCGGACTAGGAATCACAGATACGCAGTATTTT
TRBV5-8	NA	NA	TRBJ1-2	14	CASSLGTQNYGYTF	TGTGCCAGCAGCTTGGGGACACAGAACTATGGCTACACCTTC
TRBV6-1	NA	NA	TRBJ2-5	15	CASSTTNRASETQYF	TGTGCCAGCAGCACCACCAACAGGGCGTCAGAGACCCAGTACTTC
TRBV5-1	NA	NA	TRBJ2-5	15	CASSFSPGAQETQYF	TGCGCCAGCAGCTTCTCGCCGGGGGCGCAAGAGACCCAGTACTTC
TRBV6-1	NA	TRBD1	TRBJ1-5	15	CASSELGTGGEPQHF	TGTGCCAGCAGTGAATTAGGGACAGGGGGCGAGCCCCAGCATTTT
TRBV9	NA	TRBD1	TRBJ1-6	15	CASSSQTGPNSPLHF	TGTGCCAGCAGCAGCCAGACAGGGCCTAATTCACCCCTCCACTTT
TRBV5-4	NA	TRBD1	TRBJ2-7	17	CASSLNPGQGIVNEQYF	TGTGCCAGCAGCTTGAACCCGGGACAGGGTATTGTCAACGAGCAGTACTTC
TRBV19	NA	NA	TRBJ2-1	14	CATRGGGEHNEQFF	TGTGCCACGAGGGGTGGCGGGGAACACAATGAGCAGTTCTTC
TRBV5-4	NA	TRBD1	TRBJ2-7	16	CASSLPGTGNSYEQYF	TGTGCCAGCAGCTTACCCGGGACAGGGAATTCCTACGAGCAGTACTTC